The following is a TCR beta chain sequence with its context. Study members were between roughly 18 and 100 years old and lived in over 20 US regions. Participant-given clinical history determined each cohort assignment. This entry belongs to a study of blood T cell repertoires in COVID-19. Study-level background: Sources were T cells, B-cell-depleted T cells, or PBMCs; the material itself was cDNA or gDNA.

The protocol was immunoSEQ multiplex PCR, while the TCRdb copy is restricted to in-frame clones and leaves out a portion. The sample has a few hundred thousand clones, around 85% seen once. Germline CDR1 and CDR2: MNHEY and SMNVEV (reference sequence). V shed 2 bases and J 5 bases; nucleotides not matched to a gene: 7. CDR3 length: 15 residues. The source of this sequence is a woman aged 40 to 50 with acute COVID-19. Sequencing was performed on PBMCs or T cells enriched from blood (not recorded which). This chain uses TRBV27 with TRBJ2-5, with 8 bases fitting TRBD2. CDR3 DNA sequence: TGTGCCAGCAGTTTAATGGGGACTAGACACGAGACCCAGTACTTC. Translated: CASSLMGTRHETQYF.